These T cell receptor beta chains were read from a single sample in a study of CD8 T cells in ankylosing spondylitis. TCRdb analysed the 5' RACE reads with MiXCR anew, one entry per CDR3 protein. The top ten hold under 20% of the sample, which has 670,000 or so distinct CDR3 sequences, around 20% seen once. The sample taken for sequencing was blood, either unsorted or a sorted T cell fraction (not recorded which). The receptors derive from a male donor with ankylosing spondylitis. Each CDR3 is given with its conserved first and last residue. The D gene is left open where the match is weak. Expanded clones get a size class; other rows say once, few or many, or leave the size out.

CDR3aa	CDR3nt	v_gene	j_gene	d_gene	abundance
CASSIRQGAQQETQYF	TGTGCCAGCAGCATTCGACAGGGGGCCCAACAAGAGACCCAGTACTTC	TRBV7-2	TRBJ2-5	TRBD1	few
CASSEVTSGGPYNEQFF	TGTGCCAGCAGTGAAGTGACTAGCGGGGGACCATACAATGAGCAGTTCTTC	TRBV2	TRBJ2-1	TRBD2	once
CSVDGWRGSFKQYF	TGCAGCGTTGATGGCTGGAGAGGTTCATTTAAGCAGTATTTT	TRBV29-1	TRBJ2-3	NA	NA
CSVGTATGSYNEQFF	TGCAGCGTCGGGACAGCTACTGGCTCCTACAATGAGCAGTTCTTC	TRBV29-1	TRBJ2-1	TRBD1	few
CASSGGFAGSNYGYTF	TGTGCCAGCAGTGGGGGTTTTGCGGGGTCCAACTATGGCTACACCTTC	TRBV12-3/TRBV12-4	TRBJ1-2	NA	NA
CASSYSTGGLYNEQFF	TGTGCCAGCAGTTACTCGACAGGGGGCCTGTACAATGAGCAGTTCTTC	TRBV6-5	TRBJ2-1	TRBD1	NA
CASSQGEDRGPYGYTF	TGTGCCAGCAGCCAAGGGGAGGACAGGGGGCCCTATGGCTACACCTTC	TRBV14	TRBJ1-2	TRBD1	NA
CASSPINTGELFF	TGTGCCAGCAGCCCTATCAACACCGGGGAGCTGTTTTTT	TRBV28	TRBJ2-2	NA	many
CASRAWSGRGEQFF	TGTGCCAGCAGGGCATGGAGCGGGAGGGGTGAGCAGTTCTTC	TRBV12-3/TRBV12-4	TRBJ2-1	TRBD2	few
CASSSMGGDNYGYTF	TGCGCCAGCAGCTCCATGGGAGGGGATAACTATGGCTACACCTTC	TRBV5-1	TRBJ1-2	NA	few
CASSFSAPGTGDFGPFSNTQYF	TGTGCCAGCAGCTTTTCGGCACCCGGGACAGGGGATTTCGGCCCGTTCTCAAATACGCAGTATTTT	TRBV5-6	TRBJ2-3	TRBD1	NA
CASSPEGANIQYF	TGTGCCAGCAGCCCTGAGGGGGCGAACATTCAGTACTTC	TRBV7-9	TRBJ2-4	TRBD1	NA
CASSQHQGQGGVGQPQHF	TGCGCCAGCAGCCAGCATCAGGGACAGGGTGGTGTCGGTCAGCCCCAGCATTTT	TRBV4-1	TRBJ1-5	TRBD1	few
CASSPNGPWDTEAFF	TGTGCCAGCAGCCCAAACGGACCCTGGGACACTGAAGCTTTCTTT	TRBV7-3	TRBJ1-1	NA	NA
CSARDRGGAQDTQYF	TGCAGTGCTAGAGATAGGGGGGGGGCACAGGATACGCAGTATTTT	TRBV20-1	TRBJ2-3	NA	NA
CASSQGLGAEKLFF	TGTGCCAGCAGCCAAGGTCTGGGGGCAGAAAAACTGTTTTTT	TRBV4-2	TRBJ1-4	NA	NA
CSVGGQKNTDTQYF	TGCAGCGTTGGAGGACAGAAAAACACAGATACGCAGTATTTT	TRBV29-1	TRBJ2-3	NA	few
CASWDSPYEQYF	TGTGCCAGCTGGGACAGCCCCTACGAGCAGTACTTC	TRBV28	TRBJ2-7	TRBD1	many
CATKRGLNTGELFF	TGCGCCACGAAGCGGGGGCTGAACACCGGGGAGCTGTTTTTT	TRBV5-1	TRBJ2-2	TRBD2	few
CASSLGWDTRVYGYTF	TGTGCCAGCAGCTTAGGTTGGGACACCAGAGTGTATGGCTACACCTTC	TRBV7-9	TRBJ1-2	NA	NA
CASSSDRGGGVQFF	TGCGCCAGCAGCTCCGATCGGGGCGGGGGGGTCCAGTTCTTC	TRBV5-1	TRBJ2-1	TRBD2	few
CASSQVLRNTGELFF	TGCGCCAGCAGCCAGGTCCTGAGAAACACCGGGGAGCTGTTTTTT	TRBV4-1	TRBJ2-2	NA	few
CATSRKYSGANVLTF	TGTGCCACCAGCAGGAAATACTCTGGGGCCAACGTCCTGACTTTC	TRBV15	TRBJ2-6	NA	few
CSAGGLAGTGELFF	TGCAGTGCTGGAGGACTAGCGGGCACCGGGGAGCTGTTTTTT	TRBV20-1	TRBJ2-2	TRBD2	few
CASSARDRNSEQFF	TGTGCCAGCAGCGCGAGGGACCGCAATAGTGAGCAGTTCTTC	TRBV16	TRBJ2-1	NA	NA
CASRPQGVEETQYF	TGTGCCAGCAGGCCTCAGGGGGTTGAAGAGACCCAGTACTTC	TRBV6-1	TRBJ2-5	TRBD1	NA
CASSHRGRGETQYF	TGTGCCAGCAGCCACAGGGGACGTGGGGAGACCCAGTACTTC	TRBV6-2/TRBV6-3	TRBJ2-5	TRBD1	NA
CASRADRVKQFF	TGTGCCAGCAGAGCCGACAGGGTCAAACAGTTCTTC	TRBV6-2/TRBV6-3	TRBJ2-1	TRBD1	few
CASSPSGLAANTGELFF	TGCGCCAGCAGCCCGTCGGGACTAGCGGCGAACACCGGGGAGCTGTTTTTT	TRBV5-1	TRBJ2-2	TRBD2	NA
CSARGYQETQYF	TGCAGTGCTAGAGGGTACCAAGAGACCCAGTACTTC	TRBV20-1	TRBJ2-5	NA	NA
CASSLSGSRVPYEQYF	TGTGCCAGCAGCTTAAGTGGCAGTAGGGTTCCCTACGAGCAGTACTTC	TRBV7-9	TRBJ2-7	NA	NA